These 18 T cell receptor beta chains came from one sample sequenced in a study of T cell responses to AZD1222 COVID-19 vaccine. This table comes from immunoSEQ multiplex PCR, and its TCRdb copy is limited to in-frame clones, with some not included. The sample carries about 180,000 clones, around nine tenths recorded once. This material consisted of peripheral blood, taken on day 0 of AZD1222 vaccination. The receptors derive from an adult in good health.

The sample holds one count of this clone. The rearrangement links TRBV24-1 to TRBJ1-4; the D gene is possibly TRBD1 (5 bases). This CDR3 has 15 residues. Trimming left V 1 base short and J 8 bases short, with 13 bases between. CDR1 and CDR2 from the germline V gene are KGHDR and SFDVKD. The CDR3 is CATSDFGGIWEKLFF. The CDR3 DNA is TGTGCCACCAGTGATTTCGGGGGTATCTGGGAAAAACTGTTTTTT.

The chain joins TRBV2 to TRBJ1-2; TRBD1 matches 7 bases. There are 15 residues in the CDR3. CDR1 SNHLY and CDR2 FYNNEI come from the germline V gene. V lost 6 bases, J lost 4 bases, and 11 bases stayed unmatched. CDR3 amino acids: CASRGFSGQLYGYTF. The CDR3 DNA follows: TGTGCCAGCAGGGGCTTCTCGGGACAGCTCTATGGCTACACCTTC.

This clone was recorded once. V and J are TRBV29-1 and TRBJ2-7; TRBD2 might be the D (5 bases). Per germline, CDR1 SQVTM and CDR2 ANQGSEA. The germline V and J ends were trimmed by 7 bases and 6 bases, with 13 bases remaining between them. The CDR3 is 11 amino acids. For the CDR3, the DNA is TGCAGCGGTCCGGGGTTGGGCGAGCAGTACTTC. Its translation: CSGPGLGEQYF.

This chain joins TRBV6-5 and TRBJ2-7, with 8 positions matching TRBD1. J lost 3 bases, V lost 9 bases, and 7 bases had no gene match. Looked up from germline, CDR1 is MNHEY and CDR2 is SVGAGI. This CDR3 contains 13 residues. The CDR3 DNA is TGTGCCAGTTCAACAGGGGGTGGCTACGAGCAGTACTTC. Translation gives CASSTGGGYEQYF.

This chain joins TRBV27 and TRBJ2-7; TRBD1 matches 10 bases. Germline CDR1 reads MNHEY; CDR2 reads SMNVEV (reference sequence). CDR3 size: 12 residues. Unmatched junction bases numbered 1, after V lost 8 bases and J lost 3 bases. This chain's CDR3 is CASRDRGYEQYF. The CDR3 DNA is TGTGCCAGCCGGGACAGGGGCTACGAGCAGTACTTC.

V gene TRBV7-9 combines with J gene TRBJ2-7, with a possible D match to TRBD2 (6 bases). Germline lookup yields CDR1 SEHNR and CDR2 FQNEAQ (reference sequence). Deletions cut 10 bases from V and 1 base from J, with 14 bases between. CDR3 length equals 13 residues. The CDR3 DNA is TGTGCCATCGGGAGAGGGTATTCCTACGAGCAGTACTTC. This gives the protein CAIGRGYSYEQYF.

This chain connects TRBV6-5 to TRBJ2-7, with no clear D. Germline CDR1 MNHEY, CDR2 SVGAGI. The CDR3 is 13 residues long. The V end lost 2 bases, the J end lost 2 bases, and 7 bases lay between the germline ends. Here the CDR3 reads CASSYDIAYEQYF. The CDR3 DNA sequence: TGTGCCAGCAGTTACGACATTGCCTACGAGCAGTACTTC.

CDR3 in amino acids: CASSVDRGINGYTF. The CDR3 nucleotides are TGTGCCAGCAGCGTGGACAGGGGAATTAATGGCTACACCTTC. The chain combines TRBV5-4 with TRBJ1-2, with 9 bases fitting TRBD1. V lost 4 bases, J lost 6 bases, and 7 bases stayed unmatched. From germline, CDR1 is SGHNT and CDR2 YYREEE (reference sequence). The CDR3 contains 14 residues.

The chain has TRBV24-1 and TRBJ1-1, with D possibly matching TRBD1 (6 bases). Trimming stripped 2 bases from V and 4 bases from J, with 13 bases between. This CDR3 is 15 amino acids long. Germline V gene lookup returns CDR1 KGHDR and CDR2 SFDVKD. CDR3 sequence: CATSDWTDWGTEAFF. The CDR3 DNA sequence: TGTGCCACCAGTGATTGGACAGACTGGGGCACTGAAGCTTTCTTT.

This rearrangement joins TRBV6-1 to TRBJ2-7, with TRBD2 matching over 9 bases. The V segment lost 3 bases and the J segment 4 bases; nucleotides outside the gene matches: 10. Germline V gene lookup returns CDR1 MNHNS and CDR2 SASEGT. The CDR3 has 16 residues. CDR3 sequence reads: CASSDGTSRLYYEQYF. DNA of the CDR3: TGTGCCAGCAGTGACGGGACTAGCCGACTATATTACGAGCAGTACTTC.

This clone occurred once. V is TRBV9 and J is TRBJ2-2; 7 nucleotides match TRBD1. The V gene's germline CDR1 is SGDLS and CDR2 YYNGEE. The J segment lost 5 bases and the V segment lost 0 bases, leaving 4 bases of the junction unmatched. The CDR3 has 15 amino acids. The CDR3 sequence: CASSVGTGETGELFF. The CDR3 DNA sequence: TGTGCCAGCAGCGTAGGAACAGGGGAGACCGGGGAGCTGTTTTTT.

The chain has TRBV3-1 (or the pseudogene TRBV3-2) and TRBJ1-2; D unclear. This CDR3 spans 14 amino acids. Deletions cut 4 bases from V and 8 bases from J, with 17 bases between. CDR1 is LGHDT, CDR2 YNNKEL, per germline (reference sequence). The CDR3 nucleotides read TGTGCCAGCAGCCGCCGACGGGGTGCACAAGGCTACACCTTC. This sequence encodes CASSRRRGAQGYTF.

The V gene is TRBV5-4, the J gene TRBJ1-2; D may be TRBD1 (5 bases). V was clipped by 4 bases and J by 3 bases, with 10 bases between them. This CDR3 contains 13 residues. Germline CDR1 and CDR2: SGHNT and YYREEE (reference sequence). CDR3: CASSRTHDYGYTF. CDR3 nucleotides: TGTGCCAGCAGCCGGACACACGACTATGGCTACACCTTC.

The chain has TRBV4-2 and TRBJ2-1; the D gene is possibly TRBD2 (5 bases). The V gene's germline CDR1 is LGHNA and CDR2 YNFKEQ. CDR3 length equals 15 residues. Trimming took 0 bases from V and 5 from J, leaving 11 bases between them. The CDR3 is CASSQEATTNNEQFF. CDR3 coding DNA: TGTGCCAGCAGCCAAGAGGCGACTACCAACAATGAGCAGTTCTTC.

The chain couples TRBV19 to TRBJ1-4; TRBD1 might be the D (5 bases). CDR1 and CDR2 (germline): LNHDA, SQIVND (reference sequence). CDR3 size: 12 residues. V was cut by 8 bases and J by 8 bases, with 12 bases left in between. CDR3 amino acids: CASRGVQEKLFF. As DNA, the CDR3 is TGTGCCAGTCGGGGGGTACAGGAAAAACTGTTTTTT.

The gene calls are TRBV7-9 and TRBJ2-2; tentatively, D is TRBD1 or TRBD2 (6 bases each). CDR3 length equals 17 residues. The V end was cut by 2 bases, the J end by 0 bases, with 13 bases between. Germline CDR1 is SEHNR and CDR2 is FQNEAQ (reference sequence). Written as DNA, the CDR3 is TGTGCCAGCAGCTTAATCCCTCGGGGGCCGAACACCGGGGAGCTGTTTTTT. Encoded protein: CASSLIPRGPNTGELFF.

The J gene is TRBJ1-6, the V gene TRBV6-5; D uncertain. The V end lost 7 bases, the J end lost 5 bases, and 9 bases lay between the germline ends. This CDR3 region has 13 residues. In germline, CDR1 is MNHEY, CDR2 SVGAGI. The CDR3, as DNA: TGTGCCAGCATAGTCGTCCATAATTCACCCCTCCACTTT. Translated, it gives CASIVVHNSPLHF.

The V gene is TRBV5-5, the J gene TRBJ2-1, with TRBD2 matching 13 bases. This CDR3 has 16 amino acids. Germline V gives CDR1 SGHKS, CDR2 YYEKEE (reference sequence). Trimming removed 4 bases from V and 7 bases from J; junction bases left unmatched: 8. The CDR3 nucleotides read TGTGCCAGCAGCGCGACACTAGCGGGGGGGATTAATGAGCAGTTCTTC. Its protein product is CASSATLAGGINEQFF.